This TCR beta chain was identified in a study of PD-L1 blockade in urothelial cancer. The wider study: Prior chemotherapy regimens per patient numbered 0 to 3.

Time point of the sample: peripheral blood 6 weeks after treatment start. Produced via immunoSEQ multiplex PCR; TCRdb's table is partial and in-frame only. Of about 120,000 clones in the sample, roughly 89% are singletons; the top ten hold approximately 1.7%. This CDR3 is built from 11 residues. The junction had 6 bases not matched to a gene; V was cut back by 8 bases and J by 10 bases. Germline CDR1 is MGHDK and CDR2 is SYGVNS. The starting material was PBMCs, obtained around atezolizumab (anti-PD-L1) treatment. The V and J genes are TRBV25-1 and TRBJ1-1, with TRBD1 identical over 8 bases. This TCR derives from a man in his 60s with urothelial cancer. For the CDR3, the DNA is TGTGCCAGCGGAGACAGGGGTCGAGCTTTCTTT. Residues: CASGDRGRAFF.